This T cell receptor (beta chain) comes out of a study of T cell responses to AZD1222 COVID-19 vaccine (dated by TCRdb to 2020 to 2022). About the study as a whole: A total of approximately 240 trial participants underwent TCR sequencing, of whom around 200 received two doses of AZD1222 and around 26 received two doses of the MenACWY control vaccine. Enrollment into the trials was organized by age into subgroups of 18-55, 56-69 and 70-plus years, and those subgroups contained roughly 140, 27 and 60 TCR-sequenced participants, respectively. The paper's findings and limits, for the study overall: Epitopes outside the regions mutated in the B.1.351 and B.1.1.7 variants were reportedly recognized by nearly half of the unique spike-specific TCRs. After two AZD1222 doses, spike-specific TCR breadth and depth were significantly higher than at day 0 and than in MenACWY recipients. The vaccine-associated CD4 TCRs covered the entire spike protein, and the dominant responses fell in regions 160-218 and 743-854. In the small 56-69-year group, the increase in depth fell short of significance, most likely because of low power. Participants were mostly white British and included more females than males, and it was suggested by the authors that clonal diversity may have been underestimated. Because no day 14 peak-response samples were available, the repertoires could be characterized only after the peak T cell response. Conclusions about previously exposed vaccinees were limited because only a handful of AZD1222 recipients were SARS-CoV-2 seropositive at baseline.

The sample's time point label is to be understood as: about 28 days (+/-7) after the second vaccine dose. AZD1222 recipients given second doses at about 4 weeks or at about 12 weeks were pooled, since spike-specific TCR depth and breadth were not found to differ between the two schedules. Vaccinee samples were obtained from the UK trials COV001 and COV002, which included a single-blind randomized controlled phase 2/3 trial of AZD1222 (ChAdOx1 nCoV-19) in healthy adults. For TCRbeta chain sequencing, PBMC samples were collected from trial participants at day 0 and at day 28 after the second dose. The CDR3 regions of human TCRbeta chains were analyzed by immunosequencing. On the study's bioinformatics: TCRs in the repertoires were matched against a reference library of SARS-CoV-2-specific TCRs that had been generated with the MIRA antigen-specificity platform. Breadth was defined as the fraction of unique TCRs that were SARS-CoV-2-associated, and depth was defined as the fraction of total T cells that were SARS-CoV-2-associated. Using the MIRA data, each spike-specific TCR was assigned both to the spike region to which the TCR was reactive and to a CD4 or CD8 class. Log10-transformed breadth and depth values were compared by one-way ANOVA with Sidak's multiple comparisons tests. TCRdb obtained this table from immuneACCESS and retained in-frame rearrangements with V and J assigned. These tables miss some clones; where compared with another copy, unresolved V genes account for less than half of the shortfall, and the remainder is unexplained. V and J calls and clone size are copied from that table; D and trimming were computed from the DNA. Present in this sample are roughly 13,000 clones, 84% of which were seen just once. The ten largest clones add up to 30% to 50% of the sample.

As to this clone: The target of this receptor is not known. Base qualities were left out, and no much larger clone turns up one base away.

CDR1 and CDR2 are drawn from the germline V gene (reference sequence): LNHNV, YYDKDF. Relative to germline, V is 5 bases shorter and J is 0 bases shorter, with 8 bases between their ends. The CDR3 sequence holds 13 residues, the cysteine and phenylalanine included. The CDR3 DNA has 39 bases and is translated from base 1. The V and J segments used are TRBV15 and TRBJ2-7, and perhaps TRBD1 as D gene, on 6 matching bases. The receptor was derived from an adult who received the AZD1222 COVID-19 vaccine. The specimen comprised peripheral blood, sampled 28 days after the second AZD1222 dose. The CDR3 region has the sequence CATSRTASYEQYF. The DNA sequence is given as TGTGCCACCAGCCGGACAGCCTCCTACGAGCAGTACTTC.